This entry lists 27 T cell receptor beta chains sequenced from one sample in a study of OX40 agonist ivuxolimab in advanced cancers. The data were produced by immunoSEQ multiplex PCR, yet TCRdb's version contains in-frame clones alone and is incomplete. The sample includes tens of thousands of clones, roughly 85% of them seen just once. The sample consisted of CD4+ or CD8+ T cells sorted from blood, taken in a trial of the OX40 agonist ivuxolimab. These receptors were taken from an adult with an advanced solid tumor such as melanoma, head and neck, liver or kidney cancer.

CDR3 region: CASSITLNTEAFF. The CDR3, as DNA: TGTGCCAGTAGTATAACATTGAACACTGAAGCTTTCTTT. The V gene is TRBV19, the J gene TRBJ1-1; D remains unclear. From germline, CDR1 is LNHDA and CDR2 SQIVND (reference sequence). Between the trimmed V and J ends, which lost 2 bases and 0 bases, there was a span of 4 bases. CDR3 length: 13 amino acids.

V gene TRBV7-2 combines with J gene TRBJ1-1; tentatively, D is TRBD1 (6 bases). Germline V gives CDR1 SGHTA, CDR2 FQGNSA. The CDR3 contains 15 residues. Trimming took 0 bases from V and 4 from J, leaving 12 bases between them. CDR3 DNA: TGTGCCAGCAGCTTAGCTACAGGGAGAGCCACTGAAGCTTTCTTT. As protein: CASSLATGRATEAFF.

The rearrangement links TRBV9 to TRBJ1-1; perhaps TRBD1 as D (6 bases). Germline assignment: CDR1 SGDLS and CDR2 YYNGEE. The CDR3 loop spans 15 amino acids. V lost 0 bases to trimming and J lost 1 base, with 10 bases between them. DNA for the CDR3: TGTGCCAGCAGCGTAGGGTGGGGGGCGAACACTGAAGCTTTCTTT. Translation gives CASSVGWGANTEAFF.

This chain uses TRBV7-6 with TRBJ2-7; tentatively, D is TRBD1 (6 bases). The CDR3 extends over 15 amino acids. V lost 5 bases to trimming and J lost 2 bases, with 16 bases between them. Germline values: CDR1 SGHVS, CDR2 FNYEAQ. In nucleotides, the CDR3 is TGTGCCAGCAGCCCGCAGGGGAATGACGCCTACGAGCAGTACTTC. Its translation is CASSPQGNDAYEQYF.

The chain uses TRBV7-9 and TRBJ2-6; 7 bases agree with TRBD1. Germline CDR1 SEHNR, CDR2 FQNEAQ (reference sequence). The CDR3 loop spans 17 amino acids. V dropped 8 bases and J dropped 0; count of bases not matched to a gene: 10. CDR3 amino acids: CASSTGQLVSGANVLTF. In DNA form, the CDR3 reads TGTGCCAGCTCCACGGGACAGCTCGTCTCTGGGGCCAACGTCCTGACTTTC.

The CDR3 DNA reads TGTGCCACCAGCAGAGATATATGGGGCTACACCTTC. Translation gives CATSRDIWGYTF. The chain uses TRBV15 and TRBJ1-2; D not resolved. The CDR3 runs 12 residues. The germline V gene encodes CDR1 LNHNV and CDR2 YYDKDF (reference sequence). The V end lost 0 bases, the J end lost 8 bases, and 7 bases lay between the germline ends.

The rearrangement joins TRBV6-5 to TRBJ2-5; 7 bases fit TRBD2. Germline values: CDR1 MNHEY, CDR2 SVGAGI. Trimming took 5 bases from V and 2 from J; bases not matched to a gene: 8. The CDR3 runs to 15 residues. The CDR3 sequence is CASSAWGTNQETQYF. The CDR3 DNA follows: TGTGCCAGCAGTGCCTGGGGGACTAATCAAGAGACCCAGTACTTC.

V is TRBV7-6 and J is TRBJ1-1; D not certain. Germline CDR1 reads SGHVS; CDR2 reads FNYEAQ. V gave up 4 bases and J gave up 1 base, with 10 bases separating them. This CDR3 contains 14 residues. The CDR3 here is CASSSTMTNTEAFF. In DNA, the CDR3 is TGTGCCAGCAGCTCCACCATGACGAACACTGAAGCTTTCTTT.

This clone was detected only a few times. The V gene is TRBV11-2, the J gene TRBJ2-4, with D hard to call. CDR1 and CDR2 from the germline V gene are SGHAT and FQNNGV. The V end was cut by 0 bases, the J end by 9 bases, with 9 bases between. The CDR3 has 13 amino acids. The CDR3 spells CASSLEPSSIQYF. CDR3 DNA: TGTGCCAGCAGCTTAGAGCCGAGTAGCATTCAGTACTTC. The variable domain in full, completed from reference TRBV11-2 and TRBJ2-4, reads EAGVAQSPRYKIIEKRQSVAFWCNPISGHATLYWYQQILGQGPKLLIQFQNNGVVDDSQLPKDRFSAERLKGVDSTLKIQPAKLEDSAVYLCASSLEPSSIQYFGAGTRLSVL.

A few counts support this clone. This rearrangement joins TRBV5-1 to TRBJ2-1; 10 bases are a match to TRBD2. The trim removed 0 bases at V and 7 bases at J, leaving 4 bases unmatched. Germline V gene sequence: CDR1 SGHRS, CDR2 YFSETQ. The CDR3 totals 15 residues. The CDR3 loop is CASSLEASGGNEQFF. CDR3 bases: TGCGCCAGCAGCTTGGAGGCTAGCGGGGGAAATGAGCAGTTCTTC. The entire variable domain, with the rest obtained from reference TRBV5-1 and TRBJ2-1, is as follows: KAGVTQTPRYLIKTRGQQVTLSCSPISGHRSVSWYQQTPGQGLQFLFEYFSETQRNKGNFPGRFSGRQFSNSRSEMNVSTLELGDSALYLCASSLEASGGNEQFFGPGTRLTVL.

The V and J genes are TRBV5-1 and TRBJ1-3; the D gene is possibly TRBD1 (6 bases). Trimming took 2 bases from V and 0 from J, leaving 9 bases between them. CDR1 SGHRS and CDR2 YFSETQ come from the germline V gene. CDR3 length equals 15 residues. The CDR3 spells CASSFSTGSGNTIYF. In DNA, the CDR3 is TGCGCCAGCAGCTTTTCGACAGGCTCTGGAAACACCATATATTTT.

This clone was observed once. The genes are TRBV30 and TRBJ1-4; perhaps TRBD1 as D (6 bases). The germline V and J ends were trimmed by 2 bases and 8 bases, with 15 bases remaining between them. Germline CDR1 GTSNPN, CDR2 SVGIG (reference sequence). The CDR3 runs to 14 residues. The CDR3 DNA sequence: TGTGCCTGGAGTATTCGGGGGGCCGGCGAAAAACTGTTTTTT. Protein sequence: CAWSIRGAGEKLFF.

This sequence joins TRBV7-6 and TRBJ2-5, with D hard to call. Per the germline V gene, CDR1 is SGHVS and CDR2 is FNYEAQ. V was pared by 5 bases and J by 4 bases, with 17 bases between. This CDR3 has 15 residues. The CDR3 nucleotides read TGTGCCAGCAGCCGTGCTACGGCAATGGTAGAGACCCAGTACTTC. Encoded protein: CASSRATAMVETQYF. The variable domain in full, completed from reference TRBV7-6 and TRBJ2-5, reads GAGVSQSPRYKVTKRGQDVALRCDPISGHVSLYWYRQALGQGPEFLTYFNYEAQQDKSGLPNDRFSAERPEGSISTLTIQRTEQRDSAMYRCASSRATAMVETQYFGPGTRLLVL.

The genes are TRBV2 and TRBJ1-5, with TRBD1 matching 11 bases. This CDR3 contains 16 residues. The V gene's germline CDR1 is SNHLY and CDR2 FYNNEI. The J segment lost 2 bases and the V segment lost 6 bases, leaving 6 bases of the junction unmatched. The CDR3 loop reads CASSTRDRGGNQPQHF. The CDR3 nucleotides are TGTGCCAGCAGCACCCGGGACAGGGGGGGCAATCAGCCCCAGCATTTT.

The chain couples TRBV7-3 to TRBJ1-2; D is possibly TRBD1 (6 bases). Trimming removed 5 bases at V and 3 bases at J, with 16 bases between. The germline V gene encodes CDR1 SGHTA and CDR2 FQGTGA. The length of the CDR3 is 15 residues. CDR3 nucleotides: TGTGCCAGCAGCACGACGGATCACAGGGACTATGGCTACACCTTC. Residues: CASSTTDHRDYGYTF.

The J gene is TRBJ2-5, the V gene TRBV27; D is unresolved. Looked up from germline, CDR1 is MNHEY and CDR2 is SMNVEV (reference sequence). CDR3 size: 13 residues. Trimming took 8 bases from V and 1 from J, leaving 11 bases between them. The CDR3 spells CASATGVQETQYF. The CDR3 DNA reads as TGTGCCAGCGCGACGGGCGTCCAAGAGACCCAGTACTTC.

The rearrangement links TRBV27 to TRBJ1-3, with D unclear. This CDR3 contains 17 residues. CDR1 is MNHEY and CDR2 is SMNVEV in the germline V gene (reference sequence). The germline V and J ends were trimmed by 5 bases and 0 bases, with 17 bases remaining between them. The CDR3 protein is CASSPRSNPLSGNTIYF. CDR3 nucleotides: TGTGCCAGCAGTCCGCGATCTAACCCTCTCTCTGGAAACACCATATATTTT.

This chain joins TRBV9 and TRBJ1-1; 11 bases are shared with TRBD1. The CDR3 extends over 18 amino acids. Germline CDR1 is SGDLS and CDR2 is YYNGEE. V lost 4 bases and J lost 7; bases outside the gene matches: 18. Written as DNA, the CDR3 is TGTGCCAGCAGCCCGCTCCCCACTGGGGACAGGGGGAGCGGTGAAGCTTTCTTT. Protein product: CASSPLPTGDRGSGEAFF.

This clone was detected only a few times. V and J are TRBV6-1 and TRBJ1-6; D is possibly TRBD1 (5 bases). CDR1 and CDR2 from the germline V gene are MNHNS and SASEGT. The CDR3 runs 16 residues. Trimming removed 1 base from V and 7 bases from J, with 14 bases in between. DNA of the CDR3: TGTGCCAGCAGTGAAGTTTATCGACGGGGGAATTCACCCCTCCACTTT. Amino acids: CASSEVYRRGNSPLHF.

The sample holds one count of this clone. The chain uses TRBV6-5 and TRBJ1-1; 8 bases align to TRBD1. The germline V gene has CDR1 MNHEY and CDR2 SVGAGI. The J segment lost 4 bases and the V segment lost 4 bases, leaving 2 bases of the junction unmatched. The CDR3 totals 13 residues. CDR3 nucleotide sequence: TGTGCCAGCAGTTCCGACAGGGGCACTGAAGCTTTCTTT. This codes for CASSSDRGTEAFF.

This chain links TRBV4-1 with TRBJ1-2; tentatively, D is TRBD1 (6 bases). Germline-derived CDR1 and CDR2 are MGHRA and YSYEKL. V gave up 0 bases and J gave up 4 bases, with 12 bases separating them. This CDR3 spans 15 amino acids. CDR3 DNA sequence: TGCGCCAGCAGCCAAGATGGCAGGGGTGGCTATGGCTACACCTTC. Its translation: CASSQDGRGGYGYTF.

This clone was seen a single time. The rearrangement links TRBV9 to TRBJ1-1; D call uncertain. The CDR3 is 14 amino acids. Germline CDR1 and CDR2: SGDLS and YYNGEE. Trimming stripped 0 bases from V and 0 bases from J, with 6 bases between. CDR3 nucleotides: TGTGCCAGCAGCGTAGAACCGTTGAACACTGAAGCTTTCTTT. Protein product: CASSVEPLNTEAFF.

The chain is built from TRBV6-1 and TRBJ2-5; D gene ambiguous. The CDR3 spans 14 residues. Germline V lookup: CDR1 MNHNS, CDR2 SASEGT. Trimming removed 9 bases from V and 5 bases from J, with 19 bases in between. CDR3 in amino acids: CASFGSGHSETQYF. CDR3 coding DNA: TGTGCCAGTTTCGGGTCGGGCCATTCGGAGACCCAGTACTTC.

This chain connects TRBV11-2 to TRBJ2-7; weak D call: TRBD2 (5 bases). Germline CDR1 is SGHAT and CDR2 is FQNNGV. This CDR3 contains 13 residues. Trimming removed 1 base from V and 7 bases from J, with 11 bases in between. CDR3 in DNA: TGTGCCAGCAGCTTAGGGCGGAGGTTGGAGCAGTACTTC. Encoded protein: CASSLGRRLEQYF.

The chain has TRBV18 and TRBJ2-7; 7 nucleotides line up with TRBD1. With 3 bases clipped from V and 3 bases from J, the junction kept 8 bases outside the gene matches. The CDR3 is 15 amino acids. Germline values: CDR1 KGHSH, CDR2 LQKENI. CDR3 sequence: CASSPARDSFYEQYF. The CDR3 DNA reads as TGTGCCAGCTCACCCGCCCGGGACAGCTTCTACGAGCAGTACTTC.

This chain uses TRBV18 with TRBJ2-2; 12 nucleotides agree with TRBD2. CDR1 and CDR2 (germline): KGHSH, LQKENI. This CDR3 region has 14 residues. Trimming at V came to 1 base and at J to 10 bases, leaving 1 base not matched to a gene. This CDR3 reads CASSPRTSGVELFF. The CDR3, as DNA: TGTGCCAGCTCACCACGGACTAGCGGGGTGGAGCTGTTTTTT.

The chain links TRBV7-9 to TRBJ1-4; 10 nucleotides match TRBD1. CDR3 length: 16 amino acids. J lost 3 bases, V lost 3 bases, and 4 bases had no gene match. The germline gives CDR1 SEHNR, CDR2 FQNEAQ (reference sequence). The CDR3 region has the DNA TGTGCCAGCAGCTTCGGGACAGGGGATTCTAATGAAAAACTGTTTTTT. It encodes CASSFGTGDSNEKLFF.